The 19 T cell receptor beta chains presented below share a single source sample, sequenced in a study of blood T cell repertoires in COVID-19. Method: immunoSEQ multiplex PCR; TCRdb's copy keeps in-frame clones and lacks some. This table holds a few hundred thousand clones, almost 90% found once. Material: peripheral blood. The receptors originated from a woman aged 60-70 years with COVID-19, enrolled during active disease.

This clone has a single count. This sequence joins TRBV30 and TRBJ1-1; tentative D call: TRBD1 (6 bases). Germline CDR1 GTSNPN, CDR2 SVGIG (reference sequence). V shed 5 bases and J shed 3 bases, with 13 bases lying between them. The CDR3 has 13 amino acids. The CDR3 loop is CAWGTSRYTEAFF. The CDR3 DNA reads as TGTGCCTGGGGGACATCACGTTACACTGAAGCTTTCTTT.

In its sample, this clone was seen once. This chain connects TRBV9 to TRBJ2-5; D remains ambiguous. From germline, CDR1 is SGDLS and CDR2 YYNGEE. This CDR3 is 13 amino acids long. The germline V and J ends were trimmed by 2 bases and 1 base, with 6 bases remaining between them. The DNA for the CDR3 is TGTGCCAGCAGCGTGGGCATCCAAGAGACCCAGTACTTC. As protein: CASSVGIQETQYF.

This clone was detected only once. The chain couples TRBV29-1 to TRBJ2-7; 8 bases align to TRBD1. CDR1 SQVTM and CDR2 ANQGSEA come from the germline V gene. After removal of 2 bases from V and 7 bases from J, the junction contained 10 bases not matched to a gene. This CDR3 spans 14 amino acids. CDR3 DNA sequence: TGCAGCGTTGAAACCGCAGCAGGGGGCGTGGAGCAGTACTTC. The encoded protein is CSVETAAGGVEQYF.

The chain uses TRBV5-1 and TRBJ2-5; D gene ambiguous. The CDR3 runs 12 residues. Trimming took 6 bases from V and 3 from J, leaving 9 bases between them. The germline V gene encodes CDR1 SGHRS and CDR2 YFSETQ. The CDR3 nucleotides are TGCGCCAGCAAAATCGCAGAAGAGACCCAGTACTTC. Residues: CASKIAEETQYF.

This chain connects TRBV21-1 to TRBJ1-2. TRBV21-1 is annotated as a pseudogene. The CDR3 is 17 residues long. The CDR3 loop is CASSKRDYHPSGYGYTF. The CDR3 coding sequence is TGTGCCAGCAGCAAACGTGACTACCACCCCTCGGGCTATGGCTACACCTTC.

The V and J genes are TRBV4-1 and TRBJ1-5; 10 nucleotides line up with TRBD1. There are 16 residues in the CDR3. The junction had 6 bases not matched to a gene; V was cut back by 0 bases and J by 7 bases. Germline CDR1 MGHRA, CDR2 YSYEKL. Here the CDR3 reads CASSQEGTGVGQPQHF. DNA for the CDR3: TGCGCCAGCAGCCAAGAAGGGACAGGGGTTGGCCAGCCCCAGCATTTT.

This chain links TRBV5-1 with TRBJ1-2; 12 bases map to TRBD1. This CDR3 contains 16 residues. Germline trimming cut 4 bases from V and 8 bases from J; bases unmatched to any gene: 12. Looked up from germline, CDR1 is SGHRS and CDR2 is YFSETQ. CDR3 loop: CASSLLPGQGAEGYTF. Here the CDR3 DNA reads TGCGCCAGCAGCCTATTACCGGGACAGGGGGCGGAGGGCTACACCTTC.

The chain joins TRBV7-3 to TRBJ2-1; 9 bases map to TRBD1. Trimming at V came to 1 base and at J to 7 bases, leaving 8 bases not matched to a gene. Per the germline V gene, CDR1 is SGHTA and CDR2 is FQGTGA. The CDR3 is 16 residues long. The CDR3: CASSLSGTGLVNEQFF. The CDR3 bases are TGTGCCAGCAGCTTAAGCGGGACAGGGTTGGTAAATGAGCAGTTCTTC.

About this clone: Additional DNA sequences in this sample encode the identical CDR3. This chain connects TRBV5-1 to TRBJ1-4; TRBD1 might be the D (5 bases). This CDR3 has 14 amino acids. The V gene lost 0 bases and the J gene lost 8 bases, with 11 bases spanning the gap. The germline gives CDR1 SGHRS, CDR2 YFSETQ. Here the CDR3 DNA reads TGCGCCAGCAGCTTGGGGCAGGGAGGCGAAAAACTGTTTTTT. Amino acid sequence: CASSLGQGGEKLFF.

The gene calls are TRBV15 and TRBJ1-3; D is undetermined. CDR3 length: 16 amino acids. The V end lost 5 bases, the J end lost 1 base, and 15 bases lay between the germline ends. Germline loops: CDR1 LNHNV, CDR2 YYDKDF (reference sequence). DNA for the CDR3: TGTGCCACCAGCGCTCAACGGAGCGCATCTGGAAACACCATATATTTT. It codes for CATSAQRSASGNTIYF.

The chain uses TRBV19 and TRBJ2-5; 9 bases are a match to TRBD1. CDR1 and CDR2 from the germline V gene are LNHDA and SQIVND (reference sequence). This CDR3 spans 14 amino acids. Trimming removed 5 bases from V and 4 bases from J; junction bases left unmatched: 5. CDR3 in amino acids: CASSLTGGLETQYF. The CDR3 coding sequence is TGTGCCAGTAGTCTCACAGGGGGCTTAGAGACCCAGTACTTC.

This sequence joins TRBV12-3 or TRBV12-4 and TRBJ2-7; D is possibly TRBD1 (7 bases). This CDR3 region has 12 residues. V lost 7 bases and J 4 bases, leaving 11 bases between the germline ends. CDR3 loop: CASTSGGYEQYF. The CDR3 DNA reads as TGTGCCAGCACTTCAGGGGGGTACGAGCAGTACTTC.

Only a few counts were recorded for this clone. This sequence joins TRBV5-8 and TRBJ1-1; D possibly corresponds to TRBD1 (5 bases). Germline V CDR1 and CDR2: SGHTS, YDEGEE. With 6 bases removed from V and 4 bases from J, the gap between germline ends came to 25 bases. CDR3 length: 17 residues. The CDR3 coding sequence is TGTGCCAGCACGCAGGAATTGGATAGCCTGGGGGGCACTGAAGCTTTCTTT. It translates to CASTQELDSLGGTEAFF.

The V and J genes are TRBV19 and TRBJ1-1; TRBD1 aligns across 9 bases. In germline, CDR1 is LNHDA, CDR2 SQIVND (reference sequence). V trimming: 6 bases; J trimming: 11 bases; junction bases outside the gene matches: 13. This CDR3 contains 14 residues. This CDR3 reads CASSMTGGALGAFF. CDR3 coding DNA: TGTGCCAGTAGCATGACAGGGGGGGCACTGGGGGCTTTCTTT.

The chain carries TRBV9 and TRBJ2-2; D not certain. V was cut by 0 bases and J by 1 base, with 7 bases left in between. Germline lookup yields CDR1 SGDLS and CDR2 YYNGEE. This CDR3 region has 15 residues. The DNA for the CDR3 is TGTGCCAGCAGCGTAGTGGGCAGGAACACCGGGGAGCTGTTTTTT. It yields the protein CASSVVGRNTGELFF.

The V gene is TRBV7-3, the J gene TRBJ2-5; no reliable D call. V shed 5 bases and J shed 1 base, with 8 bases lying between them. The CDR3 runs 13 residues. Germline CDR1 reads SGHTA; CDR2 reads FQGTGA. CDR3: CASSALVQETQYF. In DNA, the CDR3 is TGTGCCAGCAGCGCGTTGGTCCAAGAGACCCAGTACTTC.

The chain couples TRBV5-6 to TRBJ2-1; perhaps TRBD2 as D (5 bases). CDR3 length equals 17 residues. The V gene's germline CDR1 is SGHDT and CDR2 YYEEEE. Trimming stripped 3 bases from V and 4 bases from J, with 20 bases between. CDR3 sequence (DNA): TGTGCCAGCAGCTCCCTCAGGACTGGTACTTGGTACAATGAGCAGTTCTTC. Its protein is CASSSLRTGTWYNEQFF.

This chain joins TRBV5-1 and TRBJ1-4, with a weak D call TRBD1 (5 bases). The germline V gene has CDR1 SGHRS and CDR2 YFSETQ. Trimming left V 0 bases short and J 3 bases short, with 9 bases between. This CDR3 is 15 amino acids long. The CDR3 loop reads CASSLVSGSNEKLFF. In DNA form, the CDR3 reads TGCGCCAGCAGCTTGGTTTCAGGGTCTAATGAAAAACTGTTTTTT. Combining the CDR3 with reference TRBV5-1 and TRBJ1-4 gives the whole variable domain KAGVTQTPRYLIKTRGQQVTLSCSPISGHRSVSWYQQTPGQGLQFLFEYFSETQRNKGNFPGRFSGRQFSNSRSEMNVSTLELGDSALYLCASSLVSGSNEKLFFGSGTQLSVL.

The chain uses TRBV7-2 and TRBJ2-7, with D possibly matching TRBD1 (5 bases). Per the germline V gene, CDR1 is SGHTA and CDR2 is FQGNSA. The CDR3 sequence is 15 residues long. The V end was cut by 1 base, the J end by 1 base, with 11 bases between. The CDR3 nucleotides read TGTGCCAGCAGCTTAGGGGGCGTAGGGTCCTACGAGCAGTACTTC. This translates into CASSLGGVGSYEQYF.